This T cell receptor (beta chain) is from a study of response to subunit inactivated influenza vaccine. TCRdb reprocessed the RT-PCR reads via MiXCR and lists one record per CDR3 protein. Altogether roughly 650,000 distinct CDR3 sequences are present, 14% being singletons, with the ten largest covering less than 9%. There are a few counts of this clonotype. V was pared by 5 bases and J by 7 bases, with 13 bases of the junction left unmatched. Germline V gene sequence: CDR1 LGHDT, CDR2 YNNKEL (reference sequence). The CDR3 covers 16 residues. This sequence was found in a man aged 50-60 years who received an inactivated influenza vaccine. The chain has TRBV3-1 and TRBJ2-1, with 8 bases that match TRBD2. The sequencing here drew on PBMCs from blood, taken less than 15 days before vaccination. CDR3 sequence reads: CASSTYASGLINEQFF. DNA of the CDR3: TGTGCCAGCAGCACTTATGCTAGCGGGTTAATTAATGAGCAGTTCTTC.